This record looks at one TCR beta chain sequence and its context. Its target is unknown. This sample was taken from a study of cytomegalovirus exposure and HLA in healthy donors. Per germline, CDR1 SGHDT and CDR2 YYEEEE. V was pared by 3 bases and J by 2 bases, with 1 base of the junction left unmatched. The CDR3 contains 15 residues. Findings and caveats of the study: A later analysis showed HLA-associated TCR beta chains outstripping equally common others in clonal expansion. For most TCR sequences rarity was the rule, although some public TCRs occurred in many donors.

The PCR contained 60 Vbeta and 13 Jbeta primers. Repertoires were generated with immunoSEQ multiplex PCR, while TCRdb's copy carries only in-frame clones and drops some. The data show some 150,000 clones, with around 79% seen just once and just under 6.5% held by the top ten. The sequenced sample consisted of PBMCs. The chain links TRBV5-6 to TRBJ2-3; TRBD2 matches at 12 bases. The receptor's source is a man aged 45-65 years in good health and CMV-seropositive. The CDR3 reads CASSWTSGDTDTQYF. CDR3 nucleotides: TGTGCCAGCAGCTGGACTAGCGGGGACACAGATACGCAGTATTTT. Variable domain in full (rest from reference TRBV5-6 and TRBJ2-3): DAGVTQSPTHLIKTRGQQVTLRCSPKSGHDTVSWYQQALGQGPQFIFQYYEEEERQRGNFPDRFSGHQFPNYSSELNVNALLLGDSALYLCASSWTSGDTDTQYFGPGTRLTVL.